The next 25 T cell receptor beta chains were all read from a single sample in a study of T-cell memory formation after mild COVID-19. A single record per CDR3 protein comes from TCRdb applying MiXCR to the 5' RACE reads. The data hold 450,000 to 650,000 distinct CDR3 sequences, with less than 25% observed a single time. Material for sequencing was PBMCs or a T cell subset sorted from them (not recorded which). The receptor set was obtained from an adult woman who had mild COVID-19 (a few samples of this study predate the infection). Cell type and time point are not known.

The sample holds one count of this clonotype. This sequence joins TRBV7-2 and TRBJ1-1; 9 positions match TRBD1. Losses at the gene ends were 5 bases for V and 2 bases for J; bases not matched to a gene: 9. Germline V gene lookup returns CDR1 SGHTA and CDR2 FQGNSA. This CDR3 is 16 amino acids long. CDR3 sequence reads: CASSPTGGRVNTEAFF. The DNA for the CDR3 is TGTGCCAGCAGCCCGACAGGGGGGAGGGTTAACACTGAAGCTTTCTTT.

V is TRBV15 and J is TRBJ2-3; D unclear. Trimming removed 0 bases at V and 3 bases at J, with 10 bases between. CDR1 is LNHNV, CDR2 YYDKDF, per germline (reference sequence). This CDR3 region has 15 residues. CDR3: CATSRELVRTDTQYF. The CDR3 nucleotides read TGTGCCACCAGCAGAGAGCTAGTACGTACAGATACGCAGTATTTT. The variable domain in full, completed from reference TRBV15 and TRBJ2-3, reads DAMVIQNPRYQVTQFGKPVTLSCSQTLNHNVMYWYQQKSSQAPKLLFHYYDKDFNNEADTPDNFQSRRPNTSFCFLDIRSPGLGDTAMYLCATSRELVRTDTQYFGPGTRLTVL.

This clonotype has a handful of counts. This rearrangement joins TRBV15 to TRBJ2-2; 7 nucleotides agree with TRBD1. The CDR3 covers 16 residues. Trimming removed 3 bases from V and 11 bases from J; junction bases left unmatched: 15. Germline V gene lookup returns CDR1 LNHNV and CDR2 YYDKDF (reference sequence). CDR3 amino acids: CATSRPPRKGTAELFF. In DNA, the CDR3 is TGTGCCACCAGCAGGCCTCCAAGGAAGGGGACAGCCGAGCTGTTTTTT. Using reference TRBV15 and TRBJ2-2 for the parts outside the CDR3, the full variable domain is DAMVIQNPRYQVTQFGKPVTLSCSQTLNHNVMYWYQQKSSQAPKLLFHYYDKDFNNEADTPDNFQSRRPNTSFCFLDIRSPGLGDTAMYLCATSRPPRKGTAELFFGEGSRLTVL.

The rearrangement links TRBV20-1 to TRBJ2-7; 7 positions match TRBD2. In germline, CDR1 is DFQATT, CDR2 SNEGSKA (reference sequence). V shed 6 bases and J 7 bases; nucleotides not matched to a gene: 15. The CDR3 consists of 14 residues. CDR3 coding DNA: TGCAGTGCCGAGGGCGGGGGATCTTCGGGGGAGCAGTACTTC. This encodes CSAEGGGSSGEQYF.

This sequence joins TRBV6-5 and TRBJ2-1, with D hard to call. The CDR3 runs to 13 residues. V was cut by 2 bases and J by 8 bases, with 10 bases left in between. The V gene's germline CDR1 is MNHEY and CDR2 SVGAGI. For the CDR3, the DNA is TGTGCCAGCAGTTACGGGATTGGGTATGAGCAGTTCTTC. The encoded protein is CASSYGIGYEQFF.

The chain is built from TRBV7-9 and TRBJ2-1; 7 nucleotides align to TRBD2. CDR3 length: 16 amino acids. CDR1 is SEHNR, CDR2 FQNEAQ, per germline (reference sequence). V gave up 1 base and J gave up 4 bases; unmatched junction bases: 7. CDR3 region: CASSLVLRGDYNEQFF. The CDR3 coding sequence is TGTGCCAGCAGCTTAGTACTCCGGGGGGATTACAATGAGCAGTTCTTC.

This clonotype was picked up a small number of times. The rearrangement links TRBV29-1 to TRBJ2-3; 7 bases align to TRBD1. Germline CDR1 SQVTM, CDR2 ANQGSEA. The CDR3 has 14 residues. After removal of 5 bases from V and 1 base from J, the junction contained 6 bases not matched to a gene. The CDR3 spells CSVNSDRGTDTQYF. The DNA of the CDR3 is TGCAGCGTTAACTCAGACAGGGGCACAGATACGCAGTATTTT.

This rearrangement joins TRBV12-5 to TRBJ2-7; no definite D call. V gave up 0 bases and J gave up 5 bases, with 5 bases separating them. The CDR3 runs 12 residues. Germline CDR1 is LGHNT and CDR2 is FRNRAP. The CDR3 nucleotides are TGTGCTAGTGGTTTGGTAAACGACGAGCAGTACTTC. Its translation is CASGLVNDEQYF. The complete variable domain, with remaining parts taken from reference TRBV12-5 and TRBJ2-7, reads DARVTQTPRHKVTEMGQEVTMRCQPILGHNTVFWYRQTMMQGLELLAYFRNRAPLDDSGMPKDRFSAEMPDATLATLKIQPSEPRDSAVYFCASGLVNDEQYFGPGTRLTVT.

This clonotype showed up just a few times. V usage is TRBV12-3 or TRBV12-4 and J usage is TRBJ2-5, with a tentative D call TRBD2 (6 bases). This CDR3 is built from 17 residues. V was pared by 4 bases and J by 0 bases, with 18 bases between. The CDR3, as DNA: TGTGCCAGCAGTTCCCGTCCGGGGCGGGGATACCAAGAGACCCAGTACTTC. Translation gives CASSSRPGRGYQETQYF.

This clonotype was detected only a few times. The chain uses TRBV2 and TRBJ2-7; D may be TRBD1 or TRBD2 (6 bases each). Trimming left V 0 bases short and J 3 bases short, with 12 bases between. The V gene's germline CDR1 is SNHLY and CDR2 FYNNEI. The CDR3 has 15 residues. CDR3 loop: CASSEAPGAFYEQYF. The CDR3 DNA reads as TGTGCCAGCAGTGAAGCACCGGGGGCTTTCTACGAGCAGTACTTC.

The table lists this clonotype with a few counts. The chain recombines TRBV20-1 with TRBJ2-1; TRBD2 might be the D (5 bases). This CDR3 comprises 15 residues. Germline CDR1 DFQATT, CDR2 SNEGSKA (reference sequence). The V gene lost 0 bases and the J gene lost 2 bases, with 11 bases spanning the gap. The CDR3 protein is CSARDQWETYNEQFF. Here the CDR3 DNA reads TGCAGTGCTAGAGATCAGTGGGAGACCTACAATGAGCAGTTCTTC.

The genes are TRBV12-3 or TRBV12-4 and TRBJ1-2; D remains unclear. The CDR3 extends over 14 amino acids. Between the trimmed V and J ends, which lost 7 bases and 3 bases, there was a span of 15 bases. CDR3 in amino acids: CASTSSGLHYGYTF. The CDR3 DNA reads TGTGCCAGCACTTCCAGTGGGTTACACTATGGCTACACCTTC.

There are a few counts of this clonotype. The CDR3 is CASRVSPSGGAGELFF. The CDR3 DNA reads as TGCGCCAGCCGCGTTTCGCCCTCCGGGGGGGCCGGGGAGCTGTTTTTT. The chain carries TRBV5-1 and TRBJ2-2; 8 positions match TRBD2. The V segment lost 7 bases and the J segment 6 bases; nucleotides outside the gene matches: 14. Germline values: CDR1 SGHRS, CDR2 YFSETQ. CDR3 length: 16 residues.

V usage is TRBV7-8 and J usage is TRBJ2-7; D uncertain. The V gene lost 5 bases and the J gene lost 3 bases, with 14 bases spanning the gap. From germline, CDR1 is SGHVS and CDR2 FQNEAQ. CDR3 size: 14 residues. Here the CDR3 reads CASSPRIDGYEQYF. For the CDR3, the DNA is TGTGCCAGCAGCCCCCGAATCGACGGCTACGAGCAGTACTTC.

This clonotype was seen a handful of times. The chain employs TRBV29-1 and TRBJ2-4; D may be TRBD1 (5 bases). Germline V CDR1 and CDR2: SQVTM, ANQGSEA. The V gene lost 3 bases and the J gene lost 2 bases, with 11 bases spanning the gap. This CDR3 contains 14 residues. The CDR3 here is CSVEGEDTKNIQYF. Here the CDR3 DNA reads TGCAGCGTTGAGGGTGAGGACACCAAAAACATTCAGTACTTC.

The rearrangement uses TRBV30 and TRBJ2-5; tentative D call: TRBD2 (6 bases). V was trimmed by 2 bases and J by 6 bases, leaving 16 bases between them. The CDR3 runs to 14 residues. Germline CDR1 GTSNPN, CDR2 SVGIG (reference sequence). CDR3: CAWSPLAIGKTQYF. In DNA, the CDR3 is TGTGCCTGGAGTCCACTAGCCATAGGGAAGACCCAGTACTTC.

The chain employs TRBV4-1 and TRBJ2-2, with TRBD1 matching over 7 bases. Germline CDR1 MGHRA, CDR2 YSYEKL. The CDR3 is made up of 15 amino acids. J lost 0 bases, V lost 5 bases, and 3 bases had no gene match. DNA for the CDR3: TGCGCCAGCAGCGACGGGACAGCGAACACCGGGGAGCTGTTTTTT. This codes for CASSDGTANTGELFF.

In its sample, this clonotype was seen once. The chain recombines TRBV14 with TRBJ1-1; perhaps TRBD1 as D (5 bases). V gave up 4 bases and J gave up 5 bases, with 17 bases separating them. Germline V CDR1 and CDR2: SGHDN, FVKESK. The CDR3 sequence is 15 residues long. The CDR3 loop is CASSPRGGVGTEAFF. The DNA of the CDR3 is TGTGCCAGCAGCCCCCGCGGAGGGGTGGGTACTGAAGCTTTCTTT.

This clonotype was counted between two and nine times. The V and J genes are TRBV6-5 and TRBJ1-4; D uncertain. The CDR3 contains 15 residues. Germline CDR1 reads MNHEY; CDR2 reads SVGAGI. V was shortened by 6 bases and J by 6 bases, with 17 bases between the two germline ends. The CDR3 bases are TGTGCCAGCAGCGCCGGGGAACTGAACGATGAAAAACTGTTTTTT. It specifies CASSAGELNDEKLFF.

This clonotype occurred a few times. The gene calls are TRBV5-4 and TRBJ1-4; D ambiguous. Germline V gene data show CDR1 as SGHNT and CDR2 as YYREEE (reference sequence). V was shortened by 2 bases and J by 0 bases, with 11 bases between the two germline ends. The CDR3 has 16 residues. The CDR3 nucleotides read TGTGCCAGCAGCTTAGGTGACGCCTCAACTAATGAAAAACTGTTTTTT. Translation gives CASSLGDASTNEKLFF.

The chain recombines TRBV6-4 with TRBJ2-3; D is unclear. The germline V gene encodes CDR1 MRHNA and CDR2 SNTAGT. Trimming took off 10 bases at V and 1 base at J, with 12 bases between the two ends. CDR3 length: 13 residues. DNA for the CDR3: TGTGCCACCCTTCCTCCTGGCACAGATACGCAGTATTTT. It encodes CATLPPGTDTQYF.

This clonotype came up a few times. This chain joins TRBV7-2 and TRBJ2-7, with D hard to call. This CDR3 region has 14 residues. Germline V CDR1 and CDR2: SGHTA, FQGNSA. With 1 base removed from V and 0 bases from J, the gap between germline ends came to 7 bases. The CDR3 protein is CASSLDATSYEQYF. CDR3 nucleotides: TGTGCCAGCAGCTTAGATGCCACCTCCTACGAGCAGTACTTC.

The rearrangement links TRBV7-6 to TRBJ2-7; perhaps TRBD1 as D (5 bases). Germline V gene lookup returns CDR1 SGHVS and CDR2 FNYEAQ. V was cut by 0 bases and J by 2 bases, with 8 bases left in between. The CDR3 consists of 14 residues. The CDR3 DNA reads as TGTGCCAGCAGCTTAGCGGACACGGCCTACGAGCAGTACTTC. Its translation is CASSLADTAYEQYF.

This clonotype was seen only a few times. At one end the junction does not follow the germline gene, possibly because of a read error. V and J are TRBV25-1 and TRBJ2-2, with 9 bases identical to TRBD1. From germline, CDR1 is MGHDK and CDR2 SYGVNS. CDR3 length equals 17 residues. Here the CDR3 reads CASSDPIGTGNSGELFF. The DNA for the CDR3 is TGTGCCAGCAGTGACCCTATCGGGACAGGGAACTCCGGGGAGCTGTTTTTT.

The DNA of the CDR3 is TGTGCCAGTAGTATATACTCGAGACAGGGGGTTTCCAAAAACATTCAGTACTTC. It specifies CASSIYSRQGVSKNIQYF. This chain connects TRBV19 to TRBJ2-4, with 9 bases lining up with TRBD1. The CDR3 runs 18 residues. Looked up from germline, CDR1 is LNHDA and CDR2 is SQIVND (reference sequence). With 2 bases clipped from V and 2 bases from J, the junction kept 10 bases outside the gene matches.